This T cell receptor (beta chain) was captured in a study of blood T cell repertoires in COVID-19. Study at large: From the United States, Italy and Spain came samples of acute and convalescent COVID-19.

Authors' data handling: From reference gene primer amplification, estimates of nucleated cell counts were derived. The table came from immunoSEQ multiplex PCR; TCRdb's copy has only in-frame clones and leaves some out. That table is the source of V, J and clone size, and D and trimming were worked out from the DNA. Of some 100,000 clones listed, about 80% were seen once; the top ten hold less than 35%. This CDR3 region has 14 residues. Trimming took off 4 bases at V and 4 bases at J, with 11 bases between the two ends. Germline loops: CDR1 SEHNR, CDR2 FQNEAQ (reference sequence). What was sequenced was peripheral blood. This rearrangement joins TRBV7-9 to TRBJ2-1; D gene ambiguous. This clonotype originated in a man aged 65-85 years with active or convalescent COVID-19. CDR3: CASSSPQTYNEQFF. For the CDR3, the DNA is TGTGCCAGCAGCTCGCCGCAGACTTACAATGAGCAGTTCTTC.